This TCR beta chain was profiled in a study of TIL therapy for anti-PD-1-resistant metastatic lung cancer. Study results and caveats: TIL cultures after expansion showed higher clonality and lower diversity than baseline tumor (median about 6% vs 30%). This highly selected cohort may not generalize to typical lung cancer patients.

The time point is: pre-treatment sample, taken before nivolumab and TIL therapy. Pleural nodules or supraclavicular lymph nodes made up most of the excised metastases sampled. Patients then received nivolumab; progressors got lymphodepletion, TIL and IL-2. Enrollment ran from late 2017 to early 2020. The immunoSEQ assay was v3. Using immunoSEQ multiplex PCR, the repertoire was profiled, and TCRdb retains in-frame clones only, with some absent. Here the sample spans about 50,000 clones, 65% to 80% being singletons. For this clone: Its antigen is unknown.

With 3 bases removed from V and 3 bases from J, the gap between germline ends came to 11 bases. Germline assignment: CDR1 LNHNV and CDR2 YYDKDF (reference sequence). The CDR3 length is 14 residues. The sequencing here drew on tumor tissue, taken at baseline. The genes are TRBV15 and TRBJ1-1; a possible D gene is TRBD1 (6 bases). The receptor's source is a person between 25 and 79 years old with non-small cell lung cancer. CDR3 sequence: CATSRRGKDTEAFF. In DNA form, the CDR3 reads TGTGCCACCAGCAGGAGGGGGAAGGACACTGAAGCTTTCTTT.